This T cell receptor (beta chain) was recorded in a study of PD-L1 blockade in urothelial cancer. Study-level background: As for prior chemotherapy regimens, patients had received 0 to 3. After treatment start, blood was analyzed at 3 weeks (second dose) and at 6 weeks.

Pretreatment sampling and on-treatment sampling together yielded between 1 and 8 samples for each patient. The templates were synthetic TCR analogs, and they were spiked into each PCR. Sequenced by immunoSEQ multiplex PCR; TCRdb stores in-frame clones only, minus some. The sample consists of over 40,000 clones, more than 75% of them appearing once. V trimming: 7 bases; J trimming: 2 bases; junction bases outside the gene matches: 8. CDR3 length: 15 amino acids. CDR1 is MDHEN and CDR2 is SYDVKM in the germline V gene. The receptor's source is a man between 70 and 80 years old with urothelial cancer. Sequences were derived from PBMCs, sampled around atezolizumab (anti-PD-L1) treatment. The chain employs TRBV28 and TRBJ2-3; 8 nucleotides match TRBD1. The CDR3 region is CASTLRTGTTDTQYF. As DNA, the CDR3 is TGTGCCAGCACCCTCCGGACAGGGACCACAGATACGCAGTATTTT.